These 3 T cell receptor beta chains came from one sample sequenced in a study of blood T cells in healthy people across ages. The second PCR ran about 6 to 11 cycles with a sample-barcoded 5' primer and J-beta primers. Using its own MiXCR run on the 5' RACE reads, TCRdb lists one record per CDR3 protein. Of 720,000 or so distinct CDR3 sequences in the sample, over 40% are singletons; the top ten hold approximately 31%. The material sequenced was blood. The receptors were gathered from a man older than 75 in good health.

Only a few counts were recorded for this clonotype. The chain has TRBV5-1 and TRBJ2-3, with unresolved D. The CDR3 is made up of 16 amino acids. Germline V gives CDR1 SGHRS, CDR2 YFSETQ. The V and J ends lost 0 bases and 0 bases respectively, with 11 bases between them. CDR3 residues: CASSLEGITSTDTQYF. DNA for the CDR3: TGCGCCAGCAGCTTGGAGGGTATAACTAGCACAGATACGCAGTATTTT.

This clonotype appeared a few times. The CDR3 spells CASSYPYLKTKNTEAFF. The CDR3 nucleotides read TGTGCCAGCAGTTACCCCTATCTCAAGACAAAGAACACTGAAGCTTTCTTT. The chain has TRBV6-2 or TRBV6-3 and TRBJ1-1; D not certain. The V end was cut by 2 bases, the J end by 1 base, with 17 bases between. The V gene's germline CDR1 is MNHEY and CDR2 SVGEGT. This CDR3 is 17 amino acids long.

This clonotype was observed a few times. The V and J genes are TRBV7-2 and TRBJ2-5; 8 nucleotides line up with TRBD2. Germline assignment: CDR1 SGHTA and CDR2 FQGNSA. The CDR3 covers 18 residues. After removal of 4 bases from V and 0 bases from J, the junction contained 13 bases not matched to a gene. CDR3 coding DNA: TGTGCCAGCAGCTCGATAAACCCCGGGACTAGAAACCAAGAGACCCAGTACTTC. Amino acid sequence: CASSSINPGTRNQETQYF.